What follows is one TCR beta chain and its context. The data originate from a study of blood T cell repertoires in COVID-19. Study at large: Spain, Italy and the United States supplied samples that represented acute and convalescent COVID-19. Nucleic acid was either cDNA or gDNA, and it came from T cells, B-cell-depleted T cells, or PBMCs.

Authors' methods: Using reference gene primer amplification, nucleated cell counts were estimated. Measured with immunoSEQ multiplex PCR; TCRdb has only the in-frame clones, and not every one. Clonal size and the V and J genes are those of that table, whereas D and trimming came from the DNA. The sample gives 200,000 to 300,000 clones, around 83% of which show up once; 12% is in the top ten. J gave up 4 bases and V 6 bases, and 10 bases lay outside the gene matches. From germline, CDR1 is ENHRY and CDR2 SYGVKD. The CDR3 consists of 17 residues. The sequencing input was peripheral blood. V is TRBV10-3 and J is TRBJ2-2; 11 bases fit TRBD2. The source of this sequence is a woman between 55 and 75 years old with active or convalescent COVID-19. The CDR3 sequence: CAIRPAGTSGPTGELFF. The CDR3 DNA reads TGTGCCATCAGGCCAGCCGGGACTAGCGGCCCCACCGGGGAGCTGTTTTTT.